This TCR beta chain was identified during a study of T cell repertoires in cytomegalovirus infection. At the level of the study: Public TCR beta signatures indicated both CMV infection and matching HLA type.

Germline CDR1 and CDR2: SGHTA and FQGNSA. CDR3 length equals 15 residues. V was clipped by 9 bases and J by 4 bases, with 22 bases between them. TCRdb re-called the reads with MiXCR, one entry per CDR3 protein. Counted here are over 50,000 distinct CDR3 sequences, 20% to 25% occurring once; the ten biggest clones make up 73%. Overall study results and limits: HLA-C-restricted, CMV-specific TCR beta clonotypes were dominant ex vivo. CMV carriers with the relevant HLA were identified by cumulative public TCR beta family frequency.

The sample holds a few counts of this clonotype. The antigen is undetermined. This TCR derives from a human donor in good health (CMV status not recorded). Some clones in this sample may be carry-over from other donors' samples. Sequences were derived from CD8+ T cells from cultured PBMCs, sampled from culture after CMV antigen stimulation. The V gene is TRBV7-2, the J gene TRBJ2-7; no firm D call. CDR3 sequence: CASAVNSLPPYEQYF. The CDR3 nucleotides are TGTGCCAGTGCGGTAAACAGCTTGCCTCCATACGAGCAGTACTTC.